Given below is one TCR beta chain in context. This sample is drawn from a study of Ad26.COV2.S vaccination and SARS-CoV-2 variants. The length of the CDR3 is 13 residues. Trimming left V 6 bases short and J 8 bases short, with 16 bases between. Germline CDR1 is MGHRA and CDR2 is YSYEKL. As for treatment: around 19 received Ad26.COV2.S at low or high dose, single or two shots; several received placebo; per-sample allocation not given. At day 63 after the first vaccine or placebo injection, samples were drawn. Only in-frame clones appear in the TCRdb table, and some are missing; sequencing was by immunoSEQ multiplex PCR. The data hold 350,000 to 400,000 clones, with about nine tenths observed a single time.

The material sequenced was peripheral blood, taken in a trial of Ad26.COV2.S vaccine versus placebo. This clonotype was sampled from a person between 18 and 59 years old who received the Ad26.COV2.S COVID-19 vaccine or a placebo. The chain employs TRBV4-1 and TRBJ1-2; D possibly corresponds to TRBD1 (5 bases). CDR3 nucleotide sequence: TGCGCCAGCAGTCCCATGGGGACGGAGGGCTACACCTTC. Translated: CASSPMGTEGYTF.